These 29 T cell receptor beta chains came from one sample sequenced in a study of blood T cell repertoires in COVID-19. Using immunoSEQ multiplex PCR, the repertoire was profiled, and TCRdb retains in-frame clones only, with some absent. This table holds about 180,000 clones, around four fifths found once. The sequencing sample was made of peripheral blood. These receptors all come from a woman aged 40 to 50 with COVID-19, enrolled during active disease.

The CDR3 nucleotides read TGTGCCAGCAGTGCTCTGATGGGGACAGGACCCTCTGGAAACACCATATATTTT. This translates into CASSALMGTGPSGNTIYF. This chain connects TRBV28 to TRBJ1-3; 8 bases align to TRBD1. CDR3 length: 18 residues. Germline V gene sequence: CDR1 MDHEN, CDR2 SYDVKM. Unmatched junction bases numbered 12, after V lost 5 bases and J lost 0 bases.

The CDR3 spells CASSLDPEDKAFF. CDR3 nucleotide sequence: TGTGCCAGCAGCTTAGATCCCGAGGACAAAGCTTTCTTT. V gene TRBV11-2 combines with J gene TRBJ1-1, with a tentative D call TRBD1 (5 bases). Germline values: CDR1 SGHAT, CDR2 FQNNGV. The V end lost 0 bases, the J end lost 9 bases, and 11 bases lay between the germline ends. The CDR3 runs 13 residues.

This sequence joins TRBV10-2 and TRBJ2-5, with 12 bases lining up with TRBD2. Germline CDR1 WSHSY, CDR2 SAAADI. The CDR3 is made up of 18 amino acids. The V segment lost 6 bases and the J segment 5 bases; nucleotides outside the gene matches: 16. The CDR3 DNA follows: TGCGCCAGCAGAGATAGACGGACTAGCGGGGACCTTGGGGAGACCCAGTACTTC. Amino acid sequence: CASRDRRTSGDLGETQYF.

The chain is built from TRBV10-1 and TRBJ2-7; 7 bases agree with TRBD1. The CDR3 has 13 amino acids. CDR1 is WNHNN and CDR2 is SYGVQD in the germline V gene (reference sequence). V was pared by 3 bases and J by 2 bases, with 1 base of the junction left unmatched. The CDR3 nucleotides are TGCGCCAGCAGTGAAGGGACAGCCTACGAGCAGTACTTC. It encodes CASSEGTAYEQYF.

As DNA, the CDR3 is TGTGCCAGCAGCTCGGGTAGTGGTTCCTACGAGCAGTACTTC. Translated, it gives CASSSGSGSYEQYF. This chain uses TRBV7-9 with TRBJ2-7; D is unresolved. Germline lookup yields CDR1 SEHNR and CDR2 FQNEAQ (reference sequence). V dropped 4 bases and J dropped 1 base, with 11 bases sitting between them. CDR3 size: 14 residues.

This clone occurred a few times. V is TRBV9 and J is TRBJ1-2; TRBD1 matches at 10 bases. This CDR3 is built from 15 residues. Germline V CDR1 and CDR2: SGDLS, YYNGEE. Losses at the gene ends were 4 bases for V and 8 bases for J; bases not matched to a gene: 11. Here the CDR3 reads CASSPPTGGVWGYTF. The CDR3 region has the DNA TGTGCCAGCAGCCCTCCGACAGGGGGCGTGTGGGGCTACACCTTC.

J is TRBJ2-5 and V is TRBV27; 9 bases agree with TRBD1. The CDR3 length is 14 residues. The V gene's germline CDR1 is MNHEY and CDR2 SMNVEV (reference sequence). V gave up 8 bases and J gave up 6 bases; unmatched junction bases: 10. Here the CDR3 reads CASLGTGRGQTQYF. CDR3 DNA: TGTGCCAGCCTCGGGACAGGGAGGGGGCAGACCCAGTACTTC.

The chain couples TRBV9 to TRBJ2-7; tentative D call: TRBD2 (7 bases). V shed 0 bases and J shed 5 bases, with 9 bases lying between them. Looked up from germline, CDR1 is SGDLS and CDR2 is YYNGEE. This CDR3 contains 13 residues. The CDR3 sequence is CASSVGGGHEQYF. As DNA, the CDR3 is TGTGCCAGCAGCGTAGGCGGGGGCCACGAGCAGTACTTC.

The chain carries TRBV7-2 and TRBJ1-2, with TRBD1 identical over 10 bases. The germline CDR1 and CDR2 sequences are SGHTA and FQGNSA. Trimming removed 5 bases from V and 4 bases from J; junction bases left unmatched: 4. This CDR3 comprises 14 residues. This chain's CDR3 is CASSLGQGVYGYTF. In nucleotides, the CDR3 is TGTGCCAGCAGCCTTGGACAGGGGGTCTATGGCTACACCTTC.

The chain links TRBV12-3 or TRBV12-4 to TRBJ1-2, with D perhaps TRBD1 (6 bases). The ends were cut back, 6 bases at V and 3 bases at J, with 11 bases in the middle. The CDR3 runs 13 residues. CDR3 DNA: TGTGCCAGCAGCCCAGGGGCTGACTATGGCTACACCTTC. It translates to CASSPGADYGYTF.

This chain connects TRBV7-2 to TRBJ2-7; TRBD1 matches 9 bases. Unmatched junction bases numbered 9, after V lost 3 bases and J lost 3 bases. Germline V gene data show CDR1 as SGHTA and CDR2 as FQGNSA. The CDR3 runs 16 residues. The CDR3 sequence is CASSFSGTGFNYEQYF. The CDR3, as DNA: TGTGCCAGCAGCTTCTCCGGGACAGGGTTTAACTACGAGCAGTACTTC.

V is TRBV28 and J is TRBJ1-5; D not resolved. CDR1 and CDR2 (germline): MDHEN, SYDVKM. The CDR3 consists of 12 residues. Trimming took 6 bases from V and 3 from J, leaving 6 bases between them. The CDR3 DNA follows: TGTGCCAGCAGGGGCCTCAATCAGCCCCAGCATTTT. As protein: CASRGLNQPQHF. Complete variable domain (other parts from reference TRBV28 and TRBJ1-5): DVKVTQSSRYLVKRTGEKVFLECVQDMDHENMFWYRQDPGLGLRLIYFSYDVKMKEKGDIPEGYSVSREKKERFSLILESASTNQTSMYLCASRGLNQPQHFGDGTRLSIL.

This clone was recorded a few times. The chain carries TRBV6-5 and TRBJ1-1; 9 nucleotides match TRBD1. CDR1 MNHEY and CDR2 SVGAGI come from the germline V gene. V gave up 0 bases and J gave up 4 bases; unmatched junction bases: 3. The CDR3 loop spans 15 amino acids. The CDR3 spells CASSYSMTGGTEAFF. In nucleotides, the CDR3 is TGTGCCAGCAGTTACTCGATGACAGGGGGCACTGAAGCTTTCTTT.

The chain employs TRBV5-5 and TRBJ1-6; D possibly corresponds to TRBD1 (6 bases). V was cut by 4 bases and J by 7 bases, with 15 bases left in between. There are 15 residues in the CDR3. Germline CDR1 SGHKS, CDR2 YYEKEE (reference sequence). The chain's CDR3 is CASSLQGTPNSPLHF. The CDR3 bases are TGTGCCAGCAGCCTTCAGGGGACACCGAATTCACCCCTCCACTTT.

This rearrangement joins TRBV4-1 to TRBJ2-4, with D maybe TRBD2 (5 bases). CDR1 and CDR2 (germline): MGHRA, YSYEKL. The CDR3 length is 11 residues. V was trimmed by 8 bases and J by 5 bases, leaving 7 bases between them. CDR3 region: CASREENIQYF. The CDR3 DNA reads TGCGCCAGCCGGGAAGAAAACATTCAGTACTTC.

The rearrangement joins TRBV18 to TRBJ1-1, with 7 bases aligning to TRBD1. The CDR3 length is 16 residues. The V and J ends lost 3 bases and 1 base, in that order; junction bases with no gene match: 8. Germline V CDR1 and CDR2: KGHSH, LQKENI. CDR3 bases: TGTGCCAGCTCACCCGAGTCAGGGGGAAAGAACACTGAAGCTTTCTTT. Encoded protein: CASSPESGGKNTEAFF.

The J gene is TRBJ2-3, the V gene TRBV9; D remains ambiguous. Germline V gene sequence: CDR1 SGDLS, CDR2 YYNGEE. Between the trimmed V and J ends, which lost 4 bases and 0 bases, there was a span of 6 bases. The CDR3 extends over 13 amino acids. Here the CDR3 DNA reads TGTGCCAGCAGCTTACTTAGCACAGATACGCAGTATTTT. Its protein product is CASSLLSTDTQYF. Full variable domain (missing parts from reference TRBV9 and TRBJ2-3): DSGVTQTPKHLITATGQRVTLRCSPRSGDLSVYWYQQSLDQGLQFLIQYYNGEERAKGNILERFSAQQFPDLHSELNLSSLELGDSALYFCASSLLSTDTQYFGPGTRLTVL.

The J gene is TRBJ1-2, the V gene TRBV4-2, with D perhaps TRBD1 (6 bases). The ends were cut back, 2 bases at V and 5 bases at J, with 18 bases in the middle. CDR1 LGHNA and CDR2 YNFKEQ come from the germline V gene. The CDR3 contains 16 residues. The chain's CDR3 is CASSQPTVTGGYGYTF. For the CDR3, the DNA is TGTGCCAGCAGCCAACCCACAGTGACAGGAGGATATGGCTACACCTTC.

This clone was counted a single time. The chain recombines TRBV24-1 with TRBJ2-3, with D maybe TRBD1 (5 bases). Germline V gene sequence: CDR1 KGHDR, CDR2 SFDVKD. The CDR3 loop spans 12 amino acids. V was pared by 9 bases and J by 3 bases, with 9 bases between. The CDR3 bases are TGTGCCACCGCTCCAGGGACAGATACGCAGTATTTT. Protein product: CATAPGTDTQYF.

The chain employs TRBV12-3 or TRBV12-4 and TRBJ2-1; D not resolved. V was pared by 8 bases and J by 8 bases, with 16 bases between. This CDR3 spans 13 amino acids. The CDR3 bases are TGTGCCAGCTCCCCAGACTCATCTGATGAGCAGTTCTTC. The encoded protein is CASSPDSSDEQFF.

The chain is built from TRBV5-1 and TRBJ2-7; 10 bases agree with TRBD1. The trim removed 4 bases at V and 5 bases at J, leaving 3 bases unmatched. The CDR3 is made up of 13 amino acids. Germline loops: CDR1 SGHRS, CDR2 YFSETQ. In DNA, the CDR3 is TGCGCCAGCAGCCCGACAGGGGGCCACGAGCAGTACTTC. Translation gives CASSPTGGHEQYF. Full variable domain (rest looked up from reference TRBV5-1 and TRBJ2-7): KAGVTQTPRYLIKTRGQQVTLSCSPISGHRSVSWYQQTPGQGLQFLFEYFSETQRNKGNFPGRFSGRQFSNSRSEMNVSTLELGDSALYLCASSPTGGHEQYFGPGTRLTVT.

V is TRBV29-1 and J is TRBJ1-2; 9 bases fit TRBD1. The CDR3 has 15 amino acids. CDR1 and CDR2 (germline): SQVTM, ANQGSEA. J was trimmed by 8 bases and V by 3 bases; bases with no gene match: 13. The CDR3: CSVDSPGQGVEGYTF. CDR3 bases: TGCAGCGTTGACAGCCCGGGACAGGGAGTGGAGGGCTACACCTTC. The variable domain in full, completed from reference TRBV29-1 and TRBJ1-2, reads SAVISQKPSRDICQRGTSLTIQCQVDSQVTMMFWYRQQPGQSLTLIATANQGSEATYESGFVIDKFPISRPNLTFSTLTVSNMSPEDSSIYLCSVDSPGQGVEGYTFGSGTRLTVV.

This chain connects TRBV3-1 (or the pseudogene TRBV3-2) to TRBJ1-5, with D possibly matching TRBD1 (6 bases). This CDR3 is built from 15 residues. Germline values: CDR1 LGHDT, CDR2 YNNKEL (reference sequence). V lost 5 bases and J 4 bases, leaving 15 bases between the germline ends. CDR3 in DNA: TGTGCCAGCAGCAAGACAGGTTTCTCGAATCAGCCCCAGCATTTT. Protein product: CASSKTGFSNQPQHF.

J is TRBJ1-5 and V is TRBV27; TRBD1 might be the D (5 bases). CDR1 is MNHEY and CDR2 is SMNVEV in the germline V gene (reference sequence). Trimming stripped 1 base from V and 3 bases from J, with 16 bases between. The CDR3 consists of 17 residues. The CDR3, as DNA: TGTGCCAGCAGTTTATACGGACAAGGTTACAACAATCAGCCCCAGCATTTT. As protein: CASSLYGQGYNNQPQHF.

The V and J genes are TRBV4-1 and TRBJ1-6, with D maybe TRBD1 (6 bases). V was pared by 3 bases and J by 7 bases, with 16 bases between. The CDR3 sequence is 16 residues long. The germline V gene has CDR1 MGHRA and CDR2 YSYEKL. Here the CDR3 DNA reads TGCGCCAGCAGCCACCTAGAAGGGACACCAAATTCACCCCTCCACTTT. It translates to CASSHLEGTPNSPLHF.

The count of this clone is one. The V and J genes are TRBV7-9 and TRBJ2-1; no clear D. CDR1 SEHNR and CDR2 FQNEAQ come from the germline V gene (reference sequence). V lost 3 bases and J lost 10, with 13 bases in between. This CDR3 is 13 amino acids long. DNA of the CDR3: TGTGCCAGCAGCTTCCCCCAACTGGTGGAGCAGTTCTTC. Its protein product is CASSFPQLVEQFF.

In its sample, this clone was seen a few times. J is TRBJ2-1 and V is TRBV7-9; 11 bases line up with TRBD2. The J segment lost 5 bases and the V segment lost 5 bases, leaving 8 bases of the junction unmatched. The CDR3 is made up of 16 amino acids. Per the germline V gene, CDR1 is SEHNR and CDR2 is FQNEAQ (reference sequence). CDR3 residues: CASSQLTSGTDNEQFF. The CDR3 DNA reads as TGTGCCAGCAGCCAATTGACTAGCGGGACCGACAATGAGCAGTTCTTC.

The rearrangement joins TRBV6-5 to TRBJ1-3; D perhaps matches TRBD1 (6 bases). Germline V lookup: CDR1 MNHEY, CDR2 SVGAGI. CDR3 length equals 16 residues. Trimming removed 3 bases from V and 4 bases from J, with 16 bases in between. CDR3 sequence reads: CASSYSEAGAGNTIYF. The CDR3 DNA is TGTGCCAGCAGTTATTCCGAGGCGGGGGCAGGAAACACCATATATTTT.

This chain uses TRBV3-1 (or the pseudogene TRBV3-2) with TRBJ2-1, with D perhaps TRBD2 (7 bases). The CDR3 has 15 amino acids. Germline-derived CDR1 and CDR2 are LGHDT and YNNKEL (reference sequence). V lost 2 bases and J 10 bases, leaving 18 bases between the germline ends. For the CDR3, the DNA is TGTGCCAGCAGCCAAACCCTGGGGGGGGCGACGGAGCAGTTCTTC. Protein: CASSQTLGGATEQFF.